This T cell receptor beta chain was profiled in a study of spatial heterogeneity in lung cancer. About the research overall: Consistently, beta-chain sequences turned up in larger numbers than alpha-chain sequences did.

Documented time point: sample taken at primary tumor resection. TCRdb re-called the 5' RACE reads with MiXCR, one entry per CDR3 protein. This table has about 23,000 distinct CDR3 sequences, approximately 4.8% appearing once. Losses at the gene ends were 1 base for V and 5 bases for J; bases not matched to a gene: 9. CDR1 and CDR2 from the germline V gene are MDHEN and SYDVKM. This CDR3 contains 16 residues. This clonotype was seen ten or more times. The chain carries TRBV28 and TRBJ1-1, with 8 bases fitting TRBD1. The sequence came from a male donor with early-stage non-small cell lung cancer. The input for sequencing was PBMCs, taken at surgery. The CDR3 DNA reads as TGTGCCAGCAGTTTATCCTCAGGGGGCGGAGGTACTGAAGCTTTCTTT. Residues: CASSLSSGGGGTEAFF.